This note documents a single TCR beta chain sequence. V shed 5 bases and J 2 bases; nucleotides not matched to a gene: 9. Germline CDR1 and CDR2: MNHEY and SVGAGI. The CDR3 is 15 residues long. This sample was taken from a study of blood T cell repertoires in COVID-19. The overall study: The origin of the acute and convalescent COVID-19 samples was the United States, Italy and Spain. PBMCs, B-cell-depleted T cells, or T cells provided the cDNA or gDNA that made up the material.

Original methodology: Amplification of reference gene primers provided the estimated nucleated cell counts. Profiled with immunoSEQ multiplex PCR; TCRdb holds only in-frame clones, not every one. The DNA gave D and trimming, while V, J and clone size come from that table. Found here are more than 100,000 clones, around three quarters of them singletons; the top ten hold 3% to 4.5%. This clonotype originated in an elderly woman with acute or convalescent COVID-19. V usage is TRBV6-5 and J usage is TRBJ2-7; 7 bases map to TRBD1. Sequenced input: peripheral blood. The CDR3 DNA follows: TGTGCCAGCAGTCTGGACAGGCGGCTTACCTACGAGCAGTACTTC. Protein: CASSLDRRLTYEQYF.